Listed below are T cell receptor beta chains from one sample, sequenced in a study of human T cells and chemical hapten exposure. From the RACE reads, TCRdb called clonotypes with MiXCR, one entry per CDR3 protein. The sample lists some 87,000 distinct CDR3 sequences; approximately 10% were seen once. The sequences come from whole blood, collected in connection with sensitization to the hapten diphenylcyclopropenone (DPC). Every receptor here comes from a woman between 50 and 59 years old with alopecia areata. Some clones in this sample may be carry-over from other donors' samples. The CDR3 runs from the conserved cysteine through the conserved F or W. Each record gives: clone size, V gene, J gene, D gene, CDR3 protein, CDR3 DNA. D genes are given only for firm matches. A row's size may be missing; if present it is once, few, many or a size class.

>NA|TRBV7-2|TRBJ2-5|TRBD1
CASSPGTGSRQTQYF
TGTGCCAGCAGCCCCGGGACAGGTTCCCGTCAGACCCAGTACTTC
>NA|TRBV7-3|TRBJ2-7|NA
CASSSHGTASNEQYF
TGTGCCAGCAGCTCCCACGGGACTGCCAGCAACGAGCAGTACTTC
>once|TRBV13|TRBJ2-7|TRBD1
CASSPRQGGYEQYF
TGTGCCAGCAGCCCCCGACAGGGCGGGTACGAGCAGTACTTC
>few|TRBV2|TRBJ2-2|TRBD2
CAEGSGSGTGELFF
TGTGCCGAGGGTAGCGGGAGTGGAACCGGGGAGCTGTTTTTT
>NA|TRBV4-1|TRBJ2-2|TRBD2
CASSQEATSVNTGELFF
TGCGCCAGCAGCCAAGAGGCGACTAGCGTAAACACCGGGGAGCTGTTTTTT
>NA|TRBV5-1|TRBJ2-7|TRBD1
CASSETLDRTLYEQYF
TGCGCCAGCAGCGAGACGTTGGACAGGACTCTCTACGAGCAGTACTTC
>NA|TRBV7-7|TRBJ2-2|NA
CASSLKGPNTGELFF
TGTGCTAGCAGCTTAAAGGGACCAAACACCGGGGAGCTGTTTTTT
>NA|TRBV7-2|TRBJ2-1|NA
CASSSSRSWDEQFF
TGTGCCAGCAGCTCAAGTAGATCCTGGGATGAGCAGTTCTTT
>NA|TRBV7-6|TRBJ2-7|NA
CASSLGQSERYF
TGTGCCAGCAGCCTTGGACAGAGCGAACGGTACTTC
>few|TRBV2|TRBJ2-1|NA
CASSDRTAYNEQFF
TGTGCCAGCAGTGACCGGACAGCTTACAATGAGCAGTTCTTC
>NA|TRBV11-2|TRBJ2-6|NA
CASSSHRAGANVLTF
TGTGCCAGCAGCTCCCACAGGGCTGGGGCCAACGTCCTGACTTTC
>many|TRBV7-2|TRBJ2-1|TRBD2
CASSSAGSLWDEQFF
TGTGCCAGCAGCTCAGCGGGATCCCTTTGGGATGAGCAGTTCTTC
>NA|TRBV7-3|TRBJ2-3|TRBD2
CASSSGGLASDTQYF
TGTGCCAGCAGCAGCGGGGGACTAGCCTCAGATACGCAGTATTTT